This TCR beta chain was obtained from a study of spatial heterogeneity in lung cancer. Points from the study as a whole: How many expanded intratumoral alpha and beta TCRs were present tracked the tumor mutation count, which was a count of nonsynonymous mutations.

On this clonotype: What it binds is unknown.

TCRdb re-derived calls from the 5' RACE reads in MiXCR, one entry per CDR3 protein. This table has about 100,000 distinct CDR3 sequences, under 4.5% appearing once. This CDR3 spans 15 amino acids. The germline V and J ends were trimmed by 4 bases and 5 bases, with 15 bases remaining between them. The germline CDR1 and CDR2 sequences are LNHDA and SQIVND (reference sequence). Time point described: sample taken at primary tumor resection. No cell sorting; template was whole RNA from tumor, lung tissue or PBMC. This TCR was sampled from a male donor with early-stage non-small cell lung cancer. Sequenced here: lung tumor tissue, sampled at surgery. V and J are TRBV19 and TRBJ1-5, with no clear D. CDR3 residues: CASSTPHVYHQPQHF. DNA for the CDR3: TGTGCCAGTAGTACACCACACGTATATCATCAGCCCCAGCATTTT.